The source of this T cell receptor beta chain is a study of blood T cells in healthy people across ages. V dropped 2 bases and J dropped 7; count of bases not matched to a gene: 8. The CDR3 covers 15 residues. On this clonotype: Its cognate antigen is unknown. This sequence may be a read error, since a much larger clone differs from it by one base.

Alongside a J-beta primer mix, a sample-barcoded 5' primer served in a second PCR lasting about 7 to 11 cycles. Tagging of each cDNA molecule was performed by a template-switch adaptor with 12 random nucleotides. No fewer than 3 million CDR3-containing paired-end reads came from each sample. One entry per CDR3 protein, called by TCRdb with MiXCR from the 5' RACE reads. The table includes hundreds of thousands of distinct CDR3 sequences, less than 35% detected once. Broader study findings: In long-lived donors, naive CD4+ cell counts and diversity exceeded those of aged donors. No conclusive comparison of naive versus antigen-experienced cells was possible with unsorted PBMCs.

This chain uses TRBV12-3 or TRBV12-4 with TRBJ2-7, with TRBD2 matching 10 bases. This receptor was taken from an elderly woman in good health. Sequenced: blood. The CDR3 nucleotides read TGTGCCAGCAGTTTAATCCTAGCGGGGGATGGTGAGCAGTACTTC. It encodes CASSLILAGDGEQYF.